One and the same sample provided the 21 T cell receptor beta chains below, sequenced in a study of blood T cells in healthy people across ages. A second PCR, run for 7 to 11 cycles, used a sample-barcoded 5' primer plus a J-beta primer mix. From the 5' RACE reads, TCRdb called clonotypes with MiXCR, one entry per CDR3 protein. The sample contains about 1.4 million distinct CDR3 sequences, roughly 64% of which appear only once. Sequencing was done on a sample of blood. These receptors were taken from a young man in good health.

This clonotype was found once. The chain couples TRBV6-5 to TRBJ2-7; weak D call: TRBD2 (5 bases). CDR1 and CDR2 from the germline V gene are MNHEY and SVGAGI. The CDR3 runs 15 residues. V was clipped by 6 bases and J by 4 bases, with 19 bases between them. CDR3 sequence (DNA): TGTGCCAGCAGCTCGCCCCGGGAATCGTGGTACGAGCAGTACTTC. Translating gives CASSSPRESWYEQYF.

This clonotype was found once. V is TRBV20-1 and J is TRBJ2-7; a weak D match, TRBD1 (6 bases). Germline CDR1 and CDR2: DFQATT and SNEGSKA (reference sequence). This CDR3 comprises 12 residues. CDR3 DNA: TGCGTGCATCAGGGGATCGGCTACGAGCAGTACTTC. Its translation: CVHQGIGYEQYF.

Worth noting for this clonotype: A much larger clone lies one base from this, so it may be a read error. The V and J genes are TRBV7-2 and TRBJ2-2; D is unresolved. There are 14 residues in the CDR3. Germline CDR1 is SGHTA and CDR2 is FQGNSA. V shed 5 bases and J shed 8 bases, with 15 bases lying between them. DNA for the CDR3: TGTGCCAGCAGCAAGTCGGTCGAGACAGGGGAGCTGTTTTTT. This translates into CASSKSVETGELFF.

As regards this clonotype: The germline gene is not matched at one end of the junction; a read error may be the cause. This chain links TRBV14 with TRBJ2-1; TRBD1 matches at 8 bases. Per the germline V gene, CDR1 is SGHDN and CDR2 is FVKESK. The CDR3 sequence is 15 residues long. CDR3 nucleotides: TGTGCCAGCAGCCAAGGGACAGGGCAGTACAACGAGCAGTTCTTC. It encodes CASSQGTGQYNEQFF.

The rearrangement joins TRBV6-4 to TRBJ2-3; D is uncertain. Germline V gives CDR1 MRHNA, CDR2 SNTAGT. This CDR3 is built from 14 residues. V lost 2 bases, J lost 2 bases, and 8 bases lay in between. The chain's CDR3 is CASSDGYLTDTQYF. The CDR3 DNA follows: TGTGCCAGCAGTGACGGCTACCTCACAGATACGCAGTATTTT.

The chain joins TRBV27 to TRBJ2-1, with TRBD2 matching over 9 bases. Germline V CDR1 and CDR2: MNHEY, SMNVEV (reference sequence). The CDR3 runs to 16 residues. The V gene end was trimmed by 6 bases and the J gene end by 0 bases; junction bases not matched to a gene: 6. The CDR3 protein is CASRPDSGSSYNEQFF. In DNA form, the CDR3 reads TGTGCCAGCAGACCCGATAGCGGGAGCTCCTACAATGAGCAGTTCTTC.

This clonotype was counted only a few times. The V gene is TRBV4-1, the J gene TRBJ1-2; no firm D call. The CDR3 sequence is 14 residues long. Germline V gene data show CDR1 as MGHRA and CDR2 as YSYEKL. The V gene lost 1 base and the J gene lost 6 bases, with 12 bases spanning the gap. As DNA, the CDR3 is TGCGCCAGCAGCCAAGGACACAGTGGAAATGGCTACACCTTC. Its protein product is CASSQGHSGNGYTF.

This chain connects TRBV3-1 to TRBJ1-2; 8 bases fit TRBD1. V lost 4 bases, J lost 4 bases, and 8 bases stayed unmatched. The CDR3 has 15 amino acids. The germline CDR1 and CDR2 sequences are LGHDT and YNNKEL (reference sequence). CDR3 protein: CASSPSDRDTYGYTF. The CDR3 nucleotides read TGTGCCAGCAGCCCTTCGGACAGGGATACCTATGGCTACACCTTC.

This clonotype was detected only a few times. The chain is built from TRBV12-3 or TRBV12-4 and TRBJ1-2; 8 bases align to TRBD1. The CDR3 length is 14 residues. Trimming removed 4 bases from V and 2 bases from J; junction bases left unmatched: 3. The chain's CDR3 is CASSSDRVNYGYTF. The CDR3 region has the DNA TGTGCCAGCAGTTCGGACAGGGTCAACTATGGCTACACCTTC.

V and J are TRBV4-3 and TRBJ1-4, with D perhaps TRBD1 (5 bases). V shed 0 bases and J shed 9 bases, with 11 bases lying between them. Germline CDR1 is LGHNA and CDR2 is YSLEER. The CDR3 length is 14 residues. The CDR3 nucleotides are TGCGCCAGCAGCCAAGAAGGGACGGTGAAAAAACTGTTTTTT. Protein sequence: CASSQEGTVKKLFF.

This chain joins TRBV11-2 and TRBJ1-2, with no clear D. V dropped 0 bases and J dropped 6 bases, with 17 bases sitting between them. In germline, CDR1 is SGHAT, CDR2 FQNNGV. CDR3 length equals 16 residues. CDR3 sequence reads: CASSLDRAVGGHGYTF. CDR3 nucleotide sequence: TGTGCCAGCAGCTTAGATCGGGCAGTCGGTGGTCATGGCTACACCTTC.

This clonotype appeared a few times. The J gene is TRBJ1-2, the V gene TRBV12-3 or TRBV12-4; 8 bases fit TRBD1. After removal of 3 bases from V and 4 bases from J, the junction contained 7 bases not matched to a gene. CDR3 length: 15 residues. This CDR3 is CASSFPGTGSYGYTF. In DNA, the CDR3 is TGTGCCAGCAGTTTCCCCGGGACAGGATCCTATGGCTACACCTTC.

This clonotype was found once. The CDR3 sequence is CASSDRGSEKLFF. CDR3 in DNA: TGTGCCAGCAGTGACAGGGGAAGTGAAAAACTGTTTTTT. The chain employs TRBV7-9 and TRBJ1-4; 8 bases align to TRBD1. V gave up 6 bases and J gave up 7 bases; unmatched junction bases: 4. This CDR3 comprises 13 residues. The germline gives CDR1 SEHNR, CDR2 FQNEAQ (reference sequence).

This clonotype appeared a single time. The V call is TRBV30, the J call TRBJ2-1; 10 bases match TRBD2. The CDR3 runs 16 residues. With V trimmed by 0 bases and J by 9 bases, 11 bases remained unmatched. Looked up from germline, CDR1 is GTSNPN and CDR2 is SVGIG (reference sequence). In DNA form, the CDR3 reads TGTGCCTGGAGTGTACGTTCTAGCGGGAGCGCGGGTGAGCAGTTCTTC. It specifies CAWSVRSSGSAGEQFF. Full variable domain (remainder filled in from reference TRBV30 and TRBJ2-1): SQTIHQWPATLVQPVGSPLSLECTVEGTSNPNLYWYRQAAGRGLQLLFYSVGIGQISSEVPQNLSASRPQDRQFILSSKKLLLSDSGFYLCAWSVRSSGSAGEQFFGPGTRLTVL.

This clonotype was seen once. This chain links TRBV12-3 or TRBV12-4 with TRBJ2-3; D is uncertain. The CDR3 is made up of 12 amino acids. V lost 5 bases, J lost 5 bases, and 8 bases lay in between. CDR3 protein: CASSRIGDTQYF. The DNA for the CDR3 is TGTGCCAGCAGTCGTATCGGAGATACGCAGTATTTT.

The gene calls are TRBV6-5 and TRBJ1-5; weak D call: TRBD1 (5 bases). V was cut by 8 bases and J by 2 bases, with 13 bases left in between. This CDR3 contains 14 residues. The germline CDR1 and CDR2 sequences are MNHEY and SVGAGI. The CDR3 nucleotides read TGTGCCAGCGGATCGGGGGTGGGCAATCAGCCCCAGCATTTT. Translating it yields CASGSGVGNQPQHF.

The chain links TRBV4-1 to TRBJ2-1; TRBD1 matches 7 bases. Germline CDR1 MGHRA, CDR2 YSYEKL. The CDR3 is 15 amino acids. The V and J ends lost 3 bases and 6 bases, in that order; junction bases with no gene match: 8. The CDR3 region is CASSHTGTESNEQFF. The CDR3 DNA sequence: TGCGCCAGCAGCCATACCGGGACAGAGAGCAATGAGCAGTTCTTC.

The chain links TRBV4-3 to TRBJ2-7, with D possibly matching TRBD1 (5 bases). The CDR3 covers 15 residues. V was pared by 0 bases and J by 0 bases, with 9 bases between. Germline V gives CDR1 LGHNA, CDR2 YSLEER. The CDR3 DNA sequence: TGCGCCAGCAGCCAAGATTGGGGCAACTCCTACGAGCAGTACTTC. Protein sequence: CASSQDWGNSYEQYF.

The chain couples TRBV6-6 to TRBJ1-1; 7 bases agree with TRBD1. The CDR3 consists of 12 residues. The germline V gene encodes CDR1 MNHNY and CDR2 SVGAGI (reference sequence). Losses at the gene ends were 6 bases for V and 8 bases for J; bases not matched to a gene: 6. The CDR3 here is CASSLNRGEAFF. The CDR3 nucleotides are TGTGCCAGCAGCCTAAACAGGGGAGAAGCTTTCTTT.

This rearrangement joins TRBV6-5 to TRBJ2-7; 7 bases are a match to TRBD1. The CDR3 length is 13 residues. Germline-derived CDR1 and CDR2 are MNHEY and SVGAGI. J gave up 2 bases and V 11 bases, and 9 bases lay outside the gene matches. CDR3 sequence: CAAGHQGAYEQYF. CDR3 in DNA: TGTGCCGCTGGTCACCAGGGGGCCTACGAGCAGTACTTC.

The chain joins TRBV10-3 to TRBJ2-7, with 7 bases aligning to TRBD1. The CDR3 has 13 residues. V shed 9 bases and J 4 bases; nucleotides not matched to a gene: 9. CDR1 is ENHRY and CDR2 is SYGVKD in the germline V gene. CDR3 in DNA: TGTGCCATGAGTCCGGGACAGCCTTACGAGCAGTACTTC. It is translated as CAMSPGQPYEQYF.